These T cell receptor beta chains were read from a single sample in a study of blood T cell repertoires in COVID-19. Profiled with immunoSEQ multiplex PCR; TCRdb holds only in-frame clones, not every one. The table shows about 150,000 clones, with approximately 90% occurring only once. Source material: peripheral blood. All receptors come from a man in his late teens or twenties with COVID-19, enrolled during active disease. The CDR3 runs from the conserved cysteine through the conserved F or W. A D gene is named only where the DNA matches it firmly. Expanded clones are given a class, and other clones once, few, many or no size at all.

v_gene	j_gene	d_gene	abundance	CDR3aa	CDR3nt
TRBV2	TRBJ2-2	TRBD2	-	CASRLLAGGSAGELFF	TGTGCCAGCAGGTTACTAGCGGGAGGGTCGGCAGGGGAGCTGTTTTTT
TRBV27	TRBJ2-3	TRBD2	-	CASRASGLAGPGDTQYF	TGTGCCAGCAGGGCATCGGGACTAGCGGGACCGGGGGATACGCAGTATTTT
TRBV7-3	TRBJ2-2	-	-	CASLTSGGIDTGELFF	TGTGCCAGCCTAACCAGTGGGGGGATAGACACCGGGGAGCTGTTTTTT
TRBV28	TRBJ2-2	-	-	CASSLGRGGTGELFF	TGTGCCAGCAGTTTGGGAAGGGGGGGCACCGGGGAGCTGTTTTTT
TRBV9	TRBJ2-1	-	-	CASSVGSGPRSYNEQFF	TGTGCCAGCAGCGTAGGGTCAGGGCCGCGCTCCTACAATGAGCAGTTCTTC
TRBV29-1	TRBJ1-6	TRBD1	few	CSVGTGVNSPLHF	TGCAGCGTTGGGACAGGGGTCAATTCACCCCTCCACTTT
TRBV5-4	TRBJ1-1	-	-	CASSPYKNTEAFF	TGTGCCAGCAGCCCATACAAGAACACTGAAGCTTTCTTT
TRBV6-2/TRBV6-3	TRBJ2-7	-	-	CASSLMDRGFDEQYF	TGTGCCAGCAGTTTAATGGACAGAGGCTTTGACGAGCAGTACTTC
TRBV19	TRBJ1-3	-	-	CASSMRESGNTIYF	TGTGCCAGTAGTATGAGGGAATCTGGAAACACCATATATTTT
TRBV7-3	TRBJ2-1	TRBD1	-	CASSLGDRGYNEQFF	TGTGCCAGCAGCTTAGGGGACAGGGGGTACAATGAGCAGTTCTTC
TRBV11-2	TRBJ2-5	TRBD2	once	CASSLARLAGGETQYF	TGTGCCAGCAGCTTAGCTAGACTAGCGGGAGGTGAGACCCAGTACTTC
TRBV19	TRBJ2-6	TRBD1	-	CASSPPGQISGANVLTF	TGTGCCAGTAGTCCTCCGGGACAGATCTCTGGGGCCAACGTCCTGACTTTC
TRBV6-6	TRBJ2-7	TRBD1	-	CASRAPRDRDSYEQYF	TGTGCCAGCAGGGCACCCCGGGACAGGGACTCCTACGAGCAGTACTTC
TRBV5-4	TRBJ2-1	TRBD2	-	CASSLMGLASEQFF	TGTGCCAGCAGCTTGATGGGACTAGCGAGTGAGCAGTTCTTC
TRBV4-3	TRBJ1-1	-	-	CASSSAGGGNTEAFF	TGCGCCAGCAGCAGCGCGGGGGGCGGAAACACTGAAGCTTTCTTT
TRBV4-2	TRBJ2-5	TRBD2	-	CASSQDGTSGRETQYF	TGTGCCAGCAGCCAAGATGGGACTAGCGGGAGAGAGACCCAGTACTTC
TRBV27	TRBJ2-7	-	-	CASSLQQGPYEQYF	TGTGCCAGCAGTTTACAGCAGGGGCCATACGAGCAGTACTTC
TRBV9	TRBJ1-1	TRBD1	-	CASSSRQGQAFF	TGTGCCAGCAGCTCTCGACAGGGTCAAGCTTTCTTT
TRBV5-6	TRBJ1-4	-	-	CASSLSGGLSGKLLF	TGTGCCAGCAGCTTATCTGGAGGGTTATCGGGAAAACTGCTTTTT
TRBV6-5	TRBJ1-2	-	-	CASSYSPGANYGYTF	TGTGCCAGCAGTTACTCGCCAGGGGCTAACTATGGCTACACCTTC
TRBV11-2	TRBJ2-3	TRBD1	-	CASSATGGIDTQYF	TGTGCCAGCAGTGCGACAGGGGGTATAGATACGCAGTATTTT
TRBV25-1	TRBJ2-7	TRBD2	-	CASSVGSGRKYEQYF	TGTGCCAGCAGTGTGGGTAGCGGGCGGAAATACGAGCAGTACTTC